This T cell receptor (beta chain) was retrieved from a study of cytotoxic CD8 clonotypes in ibrutinib-treated CLL. About the study: There were, on average, roughly 260,000 productive templates and tens of thousands of productive rearrangements per sample.

The targeted sequencing depth was 1 in 200,000 to 1 in 1 million T cells. The data were produced by immunoSEQ multiplex PCR, yet TCRdb's version contains in-frame clones alone and is incomplete. The profile shows 300,000 or so clones, roughly two thirds of them singletons. This clone was counted only a few times. Antigen specificity is unknown. This CDR3 spans 14 amino acids. Losses at the gene ends were 5 bases for V and 6 bases for J; bases not matched to a gene: 6. CDR1 and CDR2 from the germline V gene are LNHNV and YYDKDF (reference sequence). Whole-study findings and limits: The study sampled sustained-remission and progressing patients at different times. Public clonotypes, rarely seen, contracted or held steady on treatment.

The sequenced sample was PBMCs, obtained after 36 months of ibrutinib treatment. This clonotype was obtained from a human donor with chronic lymphocytic leukemia. The chain is built from TRBV15 and TRBJ2-7, with 11 bases that match TRBD1. This CDR3 is CATSPGTGGFEQYF. The CDR3 DNA reads as TGTGCCACCAGCCCCGGGACAGGGGGATTCGAGCAGTACTTC.